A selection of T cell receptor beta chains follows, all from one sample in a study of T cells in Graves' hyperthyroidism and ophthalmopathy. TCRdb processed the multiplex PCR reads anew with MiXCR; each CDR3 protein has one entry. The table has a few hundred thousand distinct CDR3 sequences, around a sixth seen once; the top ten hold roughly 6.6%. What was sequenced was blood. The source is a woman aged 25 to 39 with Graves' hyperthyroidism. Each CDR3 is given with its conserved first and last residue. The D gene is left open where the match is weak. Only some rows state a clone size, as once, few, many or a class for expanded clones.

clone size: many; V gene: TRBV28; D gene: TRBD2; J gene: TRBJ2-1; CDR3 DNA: TGTGCCAGCAGTTCCCTCGGGAGGCCCTTCTACAATGAGCAGTTCTTC; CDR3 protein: CASSSLGRPFYNEQFF
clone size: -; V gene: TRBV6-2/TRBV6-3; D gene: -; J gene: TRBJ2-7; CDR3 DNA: TGTGCCAGCAGCCCCATCTACTACGAGCAGTACTTC; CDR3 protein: CASSPIYYEQYF
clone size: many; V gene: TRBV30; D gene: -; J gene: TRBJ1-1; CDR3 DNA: TGTGCCTGGAGAGAGGGGGGGAACACTGAAGCTTTCTTT; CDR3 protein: CAWREGGNTEAFF
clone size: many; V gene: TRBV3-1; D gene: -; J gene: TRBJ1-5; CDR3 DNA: TGTGCCAGCAGCCAAGATTCCAGGGGACGCAATCAGCCCCAGCATTTT; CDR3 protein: CASSQDSRGRNQPQHF
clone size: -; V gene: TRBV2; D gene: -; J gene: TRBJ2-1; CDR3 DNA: TGTGCCAGCCACGATCAGTTCTTC; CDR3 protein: CASHDQFF
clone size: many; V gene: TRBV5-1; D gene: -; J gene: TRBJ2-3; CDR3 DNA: TGTGCCAGCAGGCCCAGCACAGATACGCAGTATTTT; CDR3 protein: CASRPSTDTQYF
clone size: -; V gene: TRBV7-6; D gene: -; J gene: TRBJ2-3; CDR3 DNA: TGTGCCAGCAGCCGGAGTGACAGGCTTAGCACAGATACGCAGTATTTT; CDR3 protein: CASSRSDRLSTDTQYF
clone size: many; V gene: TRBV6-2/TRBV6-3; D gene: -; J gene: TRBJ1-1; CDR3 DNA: TGTGCCAGCAGTTACTCGAGACAGGCGGGCGCTGAAGCTTTCTTT; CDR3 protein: CASSYSRQAGAEAFF
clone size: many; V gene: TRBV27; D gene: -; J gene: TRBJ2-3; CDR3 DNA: TGTGCCAGCAGTTTATGGGGCGACCCGATCCTCACAGATACGCAGTATTTT; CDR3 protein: CASSLWGDPILTDTQYF
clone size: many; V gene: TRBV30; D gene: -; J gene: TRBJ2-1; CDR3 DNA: TGTGCCTGGAGTCGGGATTTAGGGGATAGTGAGCAGTTCTTC; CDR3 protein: CAWSRDLGDSEQFF
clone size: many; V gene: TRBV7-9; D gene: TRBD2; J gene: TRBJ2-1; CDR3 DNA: TGTGCCAGCAGCTTAGGGACTAGCGGGACGTACAATGAGCAGTTCTTC; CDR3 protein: CASSLGTSGTYNEQFF
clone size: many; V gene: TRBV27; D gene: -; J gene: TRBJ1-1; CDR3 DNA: TGTGCCAGCAGCCCGACGGGGGGGCACACTGAAGCTTTCTTT; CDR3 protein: CASSPTGGHTEAFF
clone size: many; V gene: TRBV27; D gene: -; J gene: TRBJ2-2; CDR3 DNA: TGTGCCAGCAGGTCGGGGAGCGGGGAGCTGTTTTTT; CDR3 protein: CASRSGSGELFF
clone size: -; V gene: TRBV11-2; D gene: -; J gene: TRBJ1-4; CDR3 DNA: TGTGCCAGCAGCGTACGCGAAAAACTGTTTTTT; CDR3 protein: CASSVREKLFF
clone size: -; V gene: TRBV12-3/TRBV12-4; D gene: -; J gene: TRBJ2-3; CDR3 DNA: TGTGCCAGCAGCTCATGGGGGAGCGGGCAGTATTTT; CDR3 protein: CASSSWGSGQYF
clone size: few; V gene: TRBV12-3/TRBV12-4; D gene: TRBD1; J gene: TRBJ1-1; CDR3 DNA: TGTGCCAGCAATCCTACAGGGGGAAACACTGAAGCTTTCTTT; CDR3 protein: CASNPTGGNTEAFF
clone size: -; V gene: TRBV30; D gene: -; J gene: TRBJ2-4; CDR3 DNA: TGTGCCTGGAGTTTTGGGGTACTAGCCAAAAACATTCAGTACTTC; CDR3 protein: CAWSFGVLAKNIQYF
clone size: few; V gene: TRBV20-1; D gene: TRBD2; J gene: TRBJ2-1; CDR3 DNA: TGCAGTGCTAGAGATGGACTAGCGGGAGCTTCCTACAATGAGCAGTTCTTC; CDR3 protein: CSARDGLAGASYNEQFF
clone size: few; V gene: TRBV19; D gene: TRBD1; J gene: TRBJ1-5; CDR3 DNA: TGTGCCAGTAGTATGCCGGGACAGGGGCATCAGCCCCAGCATTTT; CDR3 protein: CASSMPGQGHQPQHF
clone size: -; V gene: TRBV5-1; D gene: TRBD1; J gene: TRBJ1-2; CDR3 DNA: TGCGCCAGCAGCTTGAGCCAGGGGGGCCACTATGGCTACACCTTC; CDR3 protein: CASSLSQGGHYGYTF
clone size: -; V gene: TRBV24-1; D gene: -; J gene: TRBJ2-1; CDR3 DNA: TGTGCCACCAGTGGGTCAGGGGCCAAGCAGTTCTTC; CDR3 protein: CATSGSGAKQFF
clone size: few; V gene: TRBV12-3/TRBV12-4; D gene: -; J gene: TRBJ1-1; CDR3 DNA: TGTGCCAGCAGTCCCTTTGGGGGGAACACTGAAGCTTTCTTT; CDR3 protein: CASSPFGGNTEAFF
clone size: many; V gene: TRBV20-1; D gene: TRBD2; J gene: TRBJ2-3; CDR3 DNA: TGCAGTGCTAGCACCAGGACTAGCGGGATCACAGATACGCAGTATTTT; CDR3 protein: CSASTRTSGITDTQYF
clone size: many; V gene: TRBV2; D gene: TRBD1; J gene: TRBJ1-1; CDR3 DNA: TGTGCCAGCAGGGGACAGAGCAACACTGAAGCTTTCTTT; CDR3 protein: CASRGQSNTEAFF
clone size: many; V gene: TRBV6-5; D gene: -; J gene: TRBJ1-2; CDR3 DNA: TGTGCCAGCATGCGGGGGGACGCTCGCTATGGCTACACCTTC; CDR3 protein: CASMRGDARYGYTF
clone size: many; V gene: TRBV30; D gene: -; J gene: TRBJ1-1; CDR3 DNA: TGTGCCTGGAGGGACCCGTCTAGGGTCACTGAAGCTTTCTTT; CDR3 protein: CAWRDPSRVTEAFF
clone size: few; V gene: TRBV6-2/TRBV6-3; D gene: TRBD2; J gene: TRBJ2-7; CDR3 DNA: TGTGCCAGCAGTAACCTAGGAGCTAGCGGGTCATTCTACGAGCAGTACTTC; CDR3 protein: CASSNLGASGSFYEQYF
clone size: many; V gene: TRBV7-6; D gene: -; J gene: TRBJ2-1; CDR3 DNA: TGTGCCAGCAGCTTATACCACAGCTCCTACAATGAGCAGTTCTTC; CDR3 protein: CASSLYHSSYNEQFF
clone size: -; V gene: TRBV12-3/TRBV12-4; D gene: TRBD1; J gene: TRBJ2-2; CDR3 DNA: TGTGCCAGCAGGGAACAGGGGGCATTGGCCGGGGAGCTGTTTTTT; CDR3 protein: CASREQGALAGELFF
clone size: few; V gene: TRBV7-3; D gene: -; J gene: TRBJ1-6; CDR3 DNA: TGTGCCAGCAGCTCGAGTGGGGGTAATTCACCCCTCCACTTT; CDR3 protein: CASSSSGGNSPLHF
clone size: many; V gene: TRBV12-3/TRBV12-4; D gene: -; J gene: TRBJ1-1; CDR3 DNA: TGTGCCAGCAGACAGGGGAACACTGAAGCTTTCTTT; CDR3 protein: CASRQGNTEAFF
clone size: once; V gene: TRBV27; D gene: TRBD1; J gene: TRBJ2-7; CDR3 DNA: TGTGCCAGCAGTTTATTGGTCGGGACAGGTACCTACGAGCAGTACTTC; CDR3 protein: CASSLLVGTGTYEQYF
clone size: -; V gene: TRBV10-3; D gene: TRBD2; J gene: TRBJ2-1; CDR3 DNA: TGTGCCATCAGTTCCGGGACTAGCGGGACCGATGAGCAGTTCTTC; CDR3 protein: CAISSGTSGTDEQFF
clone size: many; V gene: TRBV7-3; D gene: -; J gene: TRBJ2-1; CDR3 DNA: TGTGCCAGCAGCTCAGGGGAGGGTCTTGAGCAGTTCTTC; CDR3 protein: CASSSGEGLEQFF
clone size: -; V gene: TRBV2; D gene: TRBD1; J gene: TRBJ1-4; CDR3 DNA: TGTGCCAGCAGTTTTGGGACAGCAACTAATGAAAAACTGTTTTTT; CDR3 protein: CASSFGTATNEKLFF
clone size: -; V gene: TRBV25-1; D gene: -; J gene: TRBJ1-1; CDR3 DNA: TGTGCCAGCAGTGAATACAGGACAGCTGAAGCTTTCTTT; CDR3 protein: CASSEYRTAEAFF
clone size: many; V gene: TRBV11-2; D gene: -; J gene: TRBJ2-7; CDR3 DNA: TGTGCCAGCAGCCCCTACTCAGGCAGTTACGAGCAGTACTTC; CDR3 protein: CASSPYSGSYEQYF
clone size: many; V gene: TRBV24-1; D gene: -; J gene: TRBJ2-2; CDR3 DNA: TGTGCCACCAGTGATGGGACCGGGGAGCTGTTTTTT; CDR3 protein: CATSDGTGELFF
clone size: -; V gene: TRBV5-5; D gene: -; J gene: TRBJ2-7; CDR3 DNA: TGTGCCAGCAGCTTGAGGGGCGGGTGGGTAGCTGTTACCTACGAGCAGTACTTC; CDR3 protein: CASSLRGGWVAVTYEQYF
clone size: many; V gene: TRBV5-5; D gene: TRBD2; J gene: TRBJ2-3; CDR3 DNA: TGTGCCAGCAGCTTGGCTAGCGGATACACAGATACGCAGTATTTT; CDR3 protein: CASSLASGYTDTQYF
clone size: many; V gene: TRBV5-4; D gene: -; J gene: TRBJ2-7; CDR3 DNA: TGTGCCAGCAGCTTGGACCAGGGAACCCTCTACGAGCAGTACTTC; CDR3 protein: CASSLDQGTLYEQYF
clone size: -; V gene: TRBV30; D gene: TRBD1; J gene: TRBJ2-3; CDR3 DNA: TGTGCCTTCGGACAGGGGGCAGATACGCAGTATTTT; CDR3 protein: CAFGQGADTQYF
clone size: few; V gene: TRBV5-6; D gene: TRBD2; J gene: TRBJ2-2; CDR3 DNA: TGTGCCAGCAGCTTGTCTCTGCGGGAGGCCACCGGGGAGCTGTTTTTT; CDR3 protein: CASSLSLREATGELFF
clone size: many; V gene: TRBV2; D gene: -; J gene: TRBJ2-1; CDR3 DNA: TGTGCCACCCTAGCACGGGGCCGGAGGAACAATGAGCAGTTCTTC; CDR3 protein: CATLARGRRNNEQFF
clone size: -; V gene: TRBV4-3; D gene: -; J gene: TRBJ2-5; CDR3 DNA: TGCGCCAGCAGCCAAGATGAAGGTAACGGTGAGACCCAGTACTTC; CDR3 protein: CASSQDEGNGETQYF
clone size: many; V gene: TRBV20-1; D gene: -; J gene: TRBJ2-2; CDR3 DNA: TGCAGTGCTAGAGGCAGCCACGCGAACACCGGGGAGCTGTTTTTT; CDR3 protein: CSARGSHANTGELFF
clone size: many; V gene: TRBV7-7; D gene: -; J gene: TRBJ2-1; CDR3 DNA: TGTGCCAGCAGCTTATCCGGGCCTAGCTCCTACAATGAGCAGTTCTTC; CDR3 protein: CASSLSGPSSYNEQFF
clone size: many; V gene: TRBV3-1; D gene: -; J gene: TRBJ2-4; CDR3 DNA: TGTGCCAGCAGCCCCCCCATGGAGCGGGACATTCAGTACTTC; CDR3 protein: CASSPPMERDIQYF
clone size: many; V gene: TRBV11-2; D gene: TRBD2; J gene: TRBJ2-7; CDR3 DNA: TGTGCCAGCAGCCAGACTAGCAAAATCCACGAGCAGTACTTC; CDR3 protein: CASSQTSKIHEQYF
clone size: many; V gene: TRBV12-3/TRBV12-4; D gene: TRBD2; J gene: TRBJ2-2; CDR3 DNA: TGTGCCAGCAGTTCATCGCTCAGCGGGACTAGCGGGAGGGTTAGGAACACCGGGGAGCTGTTTTTT; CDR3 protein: CASSSSLSGTSGRVRNTGELFF
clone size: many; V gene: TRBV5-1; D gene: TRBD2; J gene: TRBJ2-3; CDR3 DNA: TGCGCCAGCGTCAGGACTAGTGGCGCAGATACGCAGTATTTT; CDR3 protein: CASVRTSGADTQYF
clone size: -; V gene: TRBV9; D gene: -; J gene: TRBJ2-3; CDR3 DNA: TGTGCCAGCAGCGTAGGTGGGACCCCGATCGACACGCAGTATTTT; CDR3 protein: CASSVGGTPIDTQYF
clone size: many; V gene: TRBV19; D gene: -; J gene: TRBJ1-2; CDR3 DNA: TGTGCCAGTAGCCAGGACAGTCTCTATGGCTACACCTTC; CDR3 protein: CASSQDSLYGYTF
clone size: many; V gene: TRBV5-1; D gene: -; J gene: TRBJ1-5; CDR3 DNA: TGCGCCAGCAGCTTGGGCGAGGTGGGTGCGAATCAGCCCCAGCATTTT; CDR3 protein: CASSLGEVGANQPQHF
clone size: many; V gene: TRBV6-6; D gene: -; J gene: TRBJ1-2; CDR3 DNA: TGTGCCAGCAGTTACAATGGACGGGTCCTCACCGGCTACACCTTC; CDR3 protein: CASSYNGRVLTGYTF
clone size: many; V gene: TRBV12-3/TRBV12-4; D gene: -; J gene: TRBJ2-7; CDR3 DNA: TGTGCCAGCAGTTTAGCAGGGCCGAACGAGCAGTACTTC; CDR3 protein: CASSLAGPNEQYF